What follows describes a single TCR beta chain. The data are from a study of blood T cell repertoires in COVID-19. Germline loops: CDR1 SNHLY, CDR2 FYNNEI. The CDR3 length is 15 residues. Trimming cost V 6 bases and J 0 bases, with 13 bases left between them. Two negative PCRs, clearance, or symptom resolution had been documented for recovered Cohort 3 donors. Original processing notes: Using reference gene primer amplification, nucleated cell counts were estimated. Repertoires were generated with immunoSEQ multiplex PCR, while TCRdb's copy carries only in-frame clones and drops some. The DNA was the basis for D and trimming; V, J and clone size are from that table. The table includes a few hundred thousand clones, 70% to 90% detected once.

The sample was PBMCs or T cells enriched from blood (not recorded which). The chain joins TRBV2 to TRBJ2-3; TRBD1 is a possible D gene (6 bases). The TCR was taken from a young man who had recovered from COVID-19. The CDR3 sequence is CASSPDRTSTDTQYF. The CDR3 DNA reads as TGTGCCAGCAGCCCGGACAGAACGAGCACAGATACGCAGTATTTT.